The T cell receptor beta chain described here comes from a study of blood T cells in healthy people across ages. The CDR3 contains 14 residues. J was trimmed by 5 bases and V by 4 bases; bases with no gene match: 4. The germline gives CDR1 SGHDT, CDR2 YYEEEE. A second PCR of 7 to 11 cycles used a sample-barcoded 5' primer and a J-beta primer mix. TCRdb called the 5' RACE reads again in MiXCR, with one record for every CDR3 protein. This sample has roughly 700,000 distinct CDR3 sequences; more than 40% occur once, and the top ten carry roughly 34%. The sample consisted of blood. This chain links TRBV5-6 with TRBJ2-2; 8 bases fit TRBD2. The clonotype originates from a woman aged 55-70 years in good health. The CDR3: CASSVASGTGELFF. The CDR3 region has the DNA TGTGCCAGCAGCGTAGCTAGCGGGACCGGGGAGCTGTTTTTT.